Presented here are 20 T cell receptor beta chains from one specimen sequenced in a study of blood T cells in healthy people across ages. A second PCR of about 7 to 12 cycles used a sample-barcoded 5' primer and a J-beta primer mix. TCRdb processed the 5' RACE reads anew with MiXCR; each CDR3 protein has one entry. Here the sample spans around 650,000 distinct CDR3 sequences, 35% to 50% being singletons. The material sequenced was blood. Every receptor here comes from a man at least 80 years old in good health.

The chain recombines TRBV7-3 with TRBJ2-6; TRBD1 aligns across 9 bases. CDR3 length: 16 residues. Germline V gives CDR1 SGHTA, CDR2 FQGTGA. V dropped 5 bases and J dropped 2; count of bases not matched to a gene: 4. The CDR3 nucleotides read TGTGCCAGCAGCACCACAGGGGGCCCTGGGGCCAACGTCCTGACTTTC. Protein product: CASSTTGGPGANVLTF.

Comments on this clonotype: A much larger clonotype is one base distant, so this may be a read error. This sequence joins TRBV29-1 and TRBJ2-5; D not resolved. V was cut by 7 bases and J by 0 bases, with 6 bases left in between. This CDR3 is 11 amino acids long. CDR1 is SQVTM, CDR2 ANQGSEA, per germline. The CDR3 spells CSGQDQETQYF. The CDR3 DNA reads as TGCAGCGGCCAGGACCAAGAGACCCAGTACTTC.

This clonotype was recorded a few times. The chain joins TRBV12-3 or TRBV12-4 to TRBJ2-3, with 10 bases aligning to TRBD1. The junction had 8 bases not matched to a gene; V was cut back by 7 bases and J by 4 bases. The CDR3 length is 15 residues. Here the CDR3 reads CASTLRQGAPDTQYF. The CDR3 bases are TGTGCCAGCACGCTCAGACAGGGGGCACCAGATACGCAGTATTTT.

This clonotype has more than one count but fewer than ten. The chain employs TRBV29-1 and TRBJ2-7; 9 nucleotides align to TRBD2. CDR1 and CDR2 (germline): SQVTM, ANQGSEA. V was clipped by 4 bases and J by 3 bases; unmatched bases: 19. This CDR3 spans 18 amino acids. As DNA, the CDR3 is TGCAGCGTTGGAGGACGCTTTAGCGGGAGTAGGGGTGTCTACGAGCAGTACTTC. Translating it yields CSVGGRFSGSRGVYEQYF.

The chain joins TRBV20-1 to TRBJ2-7; 7 nucleotides match TRBD1. The CDR3 has 17 amino acids. CDR1 and CDR2 (germline): DFQATT, SNEGSKA (reference sequence). V trimming: 6 bases; J trimming: 0 bases; junction bases outside the gene matches: 17. CDR3 bases: TGCAGTGCCCGAACTAACACAGGGGAAGGATACTCCTACGAGCAGTACTTC. As protein: CSARTNTGEGYSYEQYF.

The chain employs TRBV27 and TRBJ2-1, with 8 bases aligning to TRBD1. The V and J ends lost 3 bases and 5 bases, in that order; junction bases with no gene match: 15. The CDR3 sequence is 18 residues long. Germline V gene sequence: CDR1 MNHEY, CDR2 SMNVEV (reference sequence). This chain's CDR3 is CASSFTGQAIRSDNEQFF. Written as DNA, the CDR3 is TGTGCCAGCAGTTTTACGGGACAGGCTATTAGGTCTGACAATGAGCAGTTCTTC.

This clonotype appeared a few times. V usage is TRBV27 and J usage is TRBJ2-4; 9 bases line up with TRBD1. The J call is in doubt because the DNA end fits TRBJ2-7 better. CDR1 and CDR2 from the germline V gene are MNHEY and SMNVEV (reference sequence). The CDR3 consists of 15 residues. This CDR3 is CASSYRDRVPYEQYF. CDR3 sequence (DNA): TGTGCCAGCAGTTACCGGGACAGGGTACCCTACGAGCAGTACTTC.

This clonotype was counted only a few times. The chain combines TRBV20-1 with TRBJ2-1, with a weak D call TRBD2 (5 bases). CDR1 is DFQATT and CDR2 is SNEGSKA in the germline V gene (reference sequence). The V end lost 8 bases, the J end lost 3 bases, and 11 bases lay between the germline ends. This CDR3 comprises 12 residues. The CDR3: CSPAGNYNEQFF. The CDR3 region has the DNA TGCAGTCCGGCGGGCAACTACAATGAGCAGTTCTTC.

This chain uses TRBV9 with TRBJ2-7; D could derive from TRBD1 or TRBD2 (5 bases each). Germline V gene data show CDR1 as SGDLS and CDR2 as YYNGEE. The CDR3 has 15 residues. V was clipped by 2 bases and J by 7 bases, with 19 bases between them. Here the CDR3 reads CASSVGIVTVNEQYF. DNA for the CDR3: TGTGCCAGCAGCGTCGGGATTGTGACAGTCAATGAGCAGTACTTC.

The rearrangement links TRBV6-2 or TRBV6-3 to TRBJ2-5, with D maybe TRBD2 (6 bases). CDR3 length equals 14 residues. Germline loops: CDR1 MNHEY, CDR2 SVGEGT. V lost 5 bases to trimming and J lost 3 bases, with 13 bases between them. CDR3 protein: CASSPIADKETQYF. DNA of the CDR3: TGTGCCAGCAGTCCGATAGCGGATAAAGAGACCCAGTACTTC.

This clonotype occurred a few times. This chain connects TRBV7-2 to TRBJ1-2; no clear D. From germline, CDR1 is SGHTA and CDR2 FQGNSA. V dropped 5 bases and J dropped 7 bases, with 17 bases sitting between them. This CDR3 comprises 14 residues. The DNA for the CDR3 is TGTGCCAGCAGCACCGGGATACCTTCGGTTGGCTACACCTTC. Amino acid sequence: CASSTGIPSVGYTF.

The chain combines TRBV29-1 with TRBJ1-2, with a weak D call TRBD1 (5 bases). Germline V gives CDR1 SQVTM, CDR2 ANQGSEA. With 4 bases removed from V and 10 bases from J, the gap between germline ends came to 13 bases. There are 11 residues in the CDR3. The CDR3 coding sequence is TGCAGCGTTGGGGGGGAGAATGACTACACCTTC. Residues: CSVGGENDYTF. Filled out from reference TRBV29-1 and TRBJ1-2, the complete variable domain reads SAVISQKPSRDICQRGTSLTIQCQVDSQVTMMFWYRQQPGQSLTLIATANQGSEATYESGFVIDKFPISRPNLTFSTLTVSNMSPEDSSIYLCSVGGENDYTFGSGTRLTVV.

This rearrangement joins TRBV2 to TRBJ2-1; TRBD2 matches 8 bases. Germline V CDR1 and CDR2: SNHLY, FYNNEI. The CDR3 is 18 residues long. V was pared by 1 base and J by 8 bases, with 16 bases of the junction left unmatched. CDR3 coding DNA: TGTGCCAGCAGTGAAGTCACAATTTCCGGGACTAGTGGCTATGAGCAGTTCTTC. It encodes CASSEVTISGTSGYEQFF.

This chain uses TRBV20-1 with TRBJ2-4, with TRBD2 matching over 9 bases. Germline CDR1 DFQATT, CDR2 SNEGSKA (reference sequence). The trim removed 3 bases at V and 13 bases at J, leaving 16 bases unmatched. The CDR3 consists of 15 residues. The CDR3 coding sequence is TGCAGTGCTAGTTCTAGCGGGACCACCACCGGTGAGCAGTACTTC. This codes for CSASSSGTTTGEQYF.

This clonotype was recorded at least ten times. This may come from a read error, since a much larger clone is one base off. The chain recombines TRBV25-1 with TRBJ2-5; 10 bases align to TRBD1. CDR1 and CDR2 (germline): MGHDK, SYGVNS. J gave up 11 bases and V 5 bases, and 11 bases lay outside the gene matches. This CDR3 comprises 14 residues. The CDR3 loop reads CASSRTGGLDEQYF. DNA for the CDR3: TGTGCCAGCAGTAGGACAGGGGGACTCGATGAGCAGTACTTC.

This rearrangement joins TRBV12-3 or TRBV12-4 to TRBJ2-5; 9 bases map to TRBD2. CDR3 length: 17 residues. With V trimmed by 8 bases and J by 2 bases, 15 bases remained unmatched. In DNA, the CDR3 is TGTGCCAGCTCCCCGACAGGGCTAGCGGGGATGCAAGAGACCCAGTACTTC. It yields the protein CASSPTGLAGMQETQYF.

The chain joins TRBV4-3 to TRBJ2-4; tentative D call: TRBD1 (6 bases). This CDR3 has 15 residues. Trimming pared 0 bases from V and 7 bases from J, leaving 13 bases between. Germline values: CDR1 LGHNA, CDR2 YSLEER. The CDR3 DNA is TGCGCCAGCAGCCAAGATCCAGGGGCGAACAACATTCAGTACTTC. Protein product: CASSQDPGANNIQYF.

The genes are TRBV7-8 and TRBJ1-2; 9 positions agree with TRBD1. The CDR3 totals 12 residues. Per the germline V gene, CDR1 is SGHVS and CDR2 is FQNEAQ. J was trimmed by 10 bases and V by 1 base; bases with no gene match: 1. The DNA for the CDR3 is TGTGCCAGCAGCTTAGGGACAGGGGACTACACCTTC. The encoded protein is CASSLGTGDYTF.

This chain links TRBV20-1 with TRBJ2-5; 14 nucleotides align to TRBD2. The ends lost 5 bases at V and 2 bases at J; junction bases unmatched: 7. CDR1 and CDR2 from the germline V gene are DFQATT and SNEGSKA (reference sequence). The CDR3 consists of 16 residues. CDR3 region: CSASRTSGGSQETQYF. CDR3 bases: TGCAGTGCTTCCCGGACTAGCGGGGGGTCACAAGAGACCCAGTACTTC.

This clonotype was recorded a few times. The chain carries TRBV7-2 and TRBJ2-1; D might be TRBD1 or TRBD2, each matching 5 bases. V gave up 1 base and J gave up 0 bases, with 7 bases separating them. The CDR3 is 15 residues long. The germline V gene encodes CDR1 SGHTA and CDR2 FQGNSA. CDR3 bases: TGTGCCAGCAGCTTAGGGGACGGCTCCTACAATGAGCAGTTCTTC. This encodes CASSLGDGSYNEQFF. Combining the CDR3 with reference TRBV7-2 and TRBJ2-1 gives the whole variable domain GAGVSQSPSNKVTEKGKDVELRCDPISGHTALYWYRQSLGQGLEFLIYFQGNSAPDKSGLPSDRFSAERTGGSVSTLTIQRTQQEDSAVYLCASSLGDGSYNEQFFGPGTRLTVL.